This TCR beta chain emerged from a study of cytomegalovirus exposure and HLA in healthy donors. As concerns this clone: Its antigen is as yet unknown.

Study conclusions and caveats: The authors later found HLA-associated TCR beta chains more clonally expanded than equally common others. Three chains linked to CMV were shown in vitro to be specific for CMV antigens.

The PCR was carried out with 60 Vbeta primers and 13 Jbeta primers. The assay was immunoSEQ multiplex PCR, and TCRdb's table has in-frame clones only and misses some. Of around 160,000 clones in the sample, 60% to 85% are singletons; the top ten hold 10% to 15%. The germline V gene encodes CDR1 MNHNY and CDR2 SVGAGI (reference sequence). The CDR3 spans 15 residues. V lost 10 bases and J 2 bases, leaving 15 bases between the germline ends. Material: PBMCs. The chain recombines TRBV6-6 with TRBJ2-6; D uncertain. This sequence was found in a man aged 40-50 years in good health and CMV-seropositive. CDR3 in amino acids: CATSPGHTGANVLTF. CDR3 nucleotide sequence: TGTGCCACCTCCCCAGGTCACACTGGGGCCAACGTCCTGACTTTC.